A single sample gave rise to the 27 T cell receptor beta chains below, sequenced in a study of T-cell reconstitution after alpha-beta-depleted transplantation in children. Unique molecular identifiers were used in preparing the TCRbeta library. TCRdb itself ran the PCR reads through MiXCR, one entry per CDR3 protein. Of nearly 200,000 distinct CDR3 sequences listed, roughly 6% are singletons. Sequencing was performed on PBMCs, taken before TCRalphabeta/CD19-depleted stem cell transplant. The receptor source for this set is a girl under three years old with combined immunodeficiency, due to receive a stem cell transplant.

Ten or more counts support this clonotype. The chain employs TRBV6-2 or TRBV6-3 and TRBJ2-1; TRBD1 matches 8 bases. CDR1 is MNHEY, CDR2 SVGEGT, per germline. Trimming took 0 bases from V and 5 from J; bases not matched to a gene: 3. The CDR3 has 15 residues. The CDR3 DNA sequence: TGTGCCAGCAGTTACTCGCAGGGGGCACACAATGAGCAGTTCTTC. Translation gives CASSYSQGAHNEQFF.

Worth noting for this clonotype: A much larger clone differs by one base, so this may be a read error. J is TRBJ1-1 and V is TRBV4-2; D call uncertain. V lost 4 bases and J lost 1, with 19 bases in between. Germline V gives CDR1 LGHNA, CDR2 YNFKEQ. CDR3 length: 17 amino acids. As DNA, the CDR3 is TGTGCCAGCAGCCTCAACATGGGTTTAGGACCGAACACTGAAGCTTTCTTT. It yields the protein CASSLNMGLGPNTEAFF.

This clonotype was picked up many times. The chain uses TRBV10-3 and TRBJ2-5; D tentatively reads TRBD1 or TRBD2 (6 bases each). This CDR3 region has 15 residues. Trimming shortened V by 9 bases and J by 1 base, and 18 bases separated the two germline ends. Germline CDR1 and CDR2: ENHRY and SYGVKD. Written as DNA, the CDR3 is TGTGCCATGCCGGGGGACACGATATCCCAAGAGACCCAGTACTTC. Protein product: CAMPGDTISQETQYF.

This clonotype came up many times. The rearrangement links TRBV5-1 to TRBJ2-7, with 9 bases that match TRBD1. CDR3 length: 15 amino acids. V lost 4 bases to trimming and J lost 1 base; unmatched junction nucleotides: 6. Germline V lookup: CDR1 SGHRS, CDR2 YFSETQ. For the CDR3, the DNA is TGCGCCAGCAGCATAGGACAGGGGTTGTCCTACGAGCAGTACTTC. The encoded protein is CASSIGQGLSYEQYF.

This clonotype was seen only a few times. The gene calls are TRBV4-2 and TRBJ1-4; D is undetermined. This CDR3 contains 15 residues. From germline, CDR1 is LGHNA and CDR2 YNFKEQ. V lost 0 bases and J 4 bases, leaving 9 bases between the germline ends. CDR3 in amino acids: CASSQEYSLNEKLFF. The CDR3 coding sequence is TGTGCCAGCAGCCAAGAGTATAGCCTTAATGAAAAACTGTTTTTT.

This clonotype appeared a few times. J is TRBJ2-1 and V is TRBV20-1; TRBD1 is a possible D gene (6 bases). Germline assignment: CDR1 DFQATT and CDR2 SNEGSKA (reference sequence). Trimming took 3 bases from V and 3 from J, leaving 15 bases between them. The CDR3 totals 15 residues. CDR3 DNA sequence: TGCAGTGCTAGGGCAGGGGTTGCCAGCTACAATGAGCAGTTCTTC. The encoded protein is CSARAGVASYNEQFF.

This clonotype has at least ten counts. One end of the junction does not line up with germline, which may come from a read error. The V call is TRBV7-7, the J call TRBJ2-7; 9 bases are a match to TRBD1. The V gene's germline CDR1 is SSHAT and CDR2 FNYEAQ (reference sequence). This CDR3 has 13 residues. This CDR3 is CASSLGTGFEQYF. CDR3 sequence (DNA): TGTGCTAGCAGCTTAGGGACAGGGTTCGAGCAGTACTTC.

Note on this clonotype: At one of its ends the junction is not consistent with the germline gene, which may arise from a read error. V is TRBV3-1 and J is TRBJ2-4; D unclear. Per germline, CDR1 LGHDT and CDR2 YNNKEL (reference sequence). The length of the CDR3 is 17 residues. CDR3 amino acids: CACSPNPRRSAKNIQYF. The CDR3 DNA sequence: TGTGCCTGCAGCCCCAACCCGAGACGGTCAGCCAAAAACATTCAGTACTTC.

This clonotype was seen ten or more times. The chain couples TRBV28 to TRBJ1-1; D not certain. Looked up from germline, CDR1 is MDHEN and CDR2 is SYDVKM. The CDR3 consists of 14 residues. V was trimmed by 7 bases and J by 6 bases, leaving 18 bases between them. The CDR3 sequence: CASNPDVENAEAFF. CDR3 in DNA: TGTGCCAGCAATCCGGATGTGGAGAATGCTGAAGCTTTCTTT.

This clonotype has a handful of counts. The chain employs TRBV20-1 and TRBJ2-7; maybe TRBD1 (5 bases). Germline loops: CDR1 DFQATT, CDR2 SNEGSKA (reference sequence). This CDR3 region has 15 residues. V was pared by 0 bases and J by 4 bases, with 16 bases between. The CDR3 loop reads CSARDSPRTLYEQYF. CDR3 bases: TGCAGTGCTAGAGACTCCCCGCGGACATTATACGAGCAGTACTTC.

This clonotype was seen many times. The gene calls are TRBV28 and TRBJ1-6; maybe TRBD1 (5 bases). Trimming cost V 3 bases and J 10 bases, with 13 bases left between them. There are 14 residues in the CDR3. The germline V gene has CDR1 MDHEN and CDR2 SYDVKM. CDR3 amino acids: CASSFSGAGSPLHF. CDR3 nucleotides: TGTGCCAGCAGTTTTAGCGGGGCAGGCTCACCCCTCCACTTT.

This clonotype came up many times. The chain employs TRBV3-1 and TRBJ2-1; D is unresolved. The germline CDR1 and CDR2 sequences are LGHDT and YNNKEL (reference sequence). The V and J ends lost 1 base and 4 bases respectively, with 11 bases between them. The CDR3 has 15 residues. The CDR3 nucleotides are TGTGCCAGCAGCCAAGGCTCAGGACCATACAATGAGCAGTTCTTC. This codes for CASSQGSGPYNEQFF.

This clonotype was counted ten times or more. This sequence joins TRBV20-1 and TRBJ2-5; perhaps D is TRBD1 or TRBD2 (5 bases each). Trimming removed 0 bases at V and 1 base at J, with 12 bases between. The CDR3 has 15 amino acids. CDR1 and CDR2 from the germline V gene are DFQATT and SNEGSKA (reference sequence). In nucleotides, the CDR3 is TGCAGTGCTAGAGATCTTGGGACCGGCCAAGAGACCCAGTACTTC. Translation gives CSARDLGTGQETQYF.

This clonotype came up many times. This chain connects TRBV10-3 to TRBJ2-7; tentatively, D is TRBD1 (6 bases). Germline CDR1 and CDR2: ENHRY and SYGVKD. The V end lost 7 bases, the J end lost 5 bases, and 18 bases lay between the germline ends. The CDR3 sequence is 14 residues long. The CDR3 loop is CAITAKRTAHEQYF. The CDR3, as DNA: TGTGCCATCACGGCCAAAAGGACAGCCCACGAGCAGTACTTC.

The J gene is TRBJ2-2, the V gene TRBV28; 7 bases are a match to TRBD1. The V gene end was trimmed by 8 bases and the J gene end by 0 bases; junction bases not matched to a gene: 21. The CDR3 sequence is 20 residues long. CDR1 and CDR2 (germline): MDHEN, SYDVKM. The CDR3: CASLRSPRGPSRTNTGELFF. The CDR3 bases are TGTGCCAGCCTCCGTTCCCCGAGGGGGCCCTCCCGAACGAACACCGGGGAGCTGTTTTTT. The variable domain in full, completed from reference TRBV28 and TRBJ2-2, reads DVKVTQSSRYLVKRTGEKVFLECVQDMDHENMFWYRQDPGLGLRLIYFSYDVKMKEKGDIPEGYSVSREKKERFSLILESASTNQTSMYLCASLRSPRGPSRTNTGELFFGEGSRLTVL.

This clonotype was counted ten times or more. The chain couples TRBV15 to TRBJ2-1, with 13 bases matching TRBD2. The CDR3 runs to 17 residues. In germline, CDR1 is LNHNV, CDR2 YYDKDF (reference sequence). J lost 8 bases, V lost 3 bases, and 10 bases had no gene match. The CDR3, as DNA: TGTGCCACCAGCAGGAGACGGACTAGCGGGAGTATCTATGAGCAGTTCTTC. Protein sequence: CATSRRRTSGSIYEQFF.

This clonotype was detected ten times or more. V usage is TRBV5-4 and J usage is TRBJ2-1; 12 bases agree with TRBD1. Germline lookup yields CDR1 SGHNT and CDR2 YYREEE (reference sequence). There are 16 residues in the CDR3. V trimming: 4 bases; J trimming: 7 bases; junction bases outside the gene matches: 9. The CDR3 DNA reads as TGTGCCAGCAGCAGTCCGGGACAGGGGGCTAGGAATGAGCAGTTCTTC. Its translation is CASSSPGQGARNEQFF.

In its sample, this clonotype was seen many times. The chain couples TRBV20-1 to TRBJ2-1, with D unclear. The CDR3 runs 18 residues. Germline CDR1 and CDR2: DFQATT and SNEGSKA (reference sequence). V was trimmed by 4 bases and J by 0 bases, leaving 22 bases between them. CDR3 sequence: CSAISPSGVTRSYNEQFF. The CDR3 DNA sequence: TGCAGTGCTATTAGCCCCTCCGGCGTAACCCGCTCCTACAATGAGCAGTTCTTC.

In this sample, this clonotype turned up many times. The chain joins TRBV7-8 to TRBJ1-5; unclear D gene. Per germline, CDR1 SGHVS and CDR2 FQNEAQ. Trimming cost V 2 bases and J 6 bases, with 14 bases left between them. The CDR3 has 15 amino acids. CDR3 residues: CASSLSPEGGQPQHF. The CDR3 nucleotides are TGTGCCAGCAGCTTATCCCCGGAGGGCGGTCAGCCCCAGCATTTT.

In this sample, this clonotype turned up a few times. The chain couples TRBV5-1 to TRBJ1-1; TRBD1 might be the D (5 bases). The CDR3 is made up of 15 amino acids. Trimming removed 3 bases at V and 1 base at J, with 13 bases between. Germline V gene lookup returns CDR1 SGHRS and CDR2 YFSETQ. The CDR3 nucleotides read TGCGCCAGCAGCTACTTGGGACCGGGGAACACTGAAGCTTTCTTT. Its translation: CASSYLGPGNTEAFF.

This clonotype has a handful of counts. CDR3 nucleotides: TGTGCCACCAGTGAACGAGCCCAAGAGACCCAGTACTTC. Its translation is CATSERAQETQYF. The rearrangement uses TRBV24-1 and TRBJ2-5, with D unclear. This CDR3 contains 13 residues. Germline CDR1 KGHDR, CDR2 SFDVKD. The V end was cut by 4 bases, the J end by 1 base, with 6 bases between.

Remarks on this clonotype: The conserved phenylalanine or tryptophan normally closing the CDR3 is absent here, so this likely arose from a read error. The V gene is TRBV3-1, the J gene TRBJ1-1; D ambiguous. Trimming stripped 0 bases from V and 4 bases from J, with 9 bases between. This CDR3 comprises 14 residues. Germline CDR1 reads LGHDT; CDR2 reads YNNKEL (reference sequence). The CDR3 sequence is CASSQDLGSTEAFS. Here the CDR3 DNA reads TGTGCCAGCAGCCAAGATCTGGGGTCCACTGAAGCTTTCTCT.

This chain connects TRBV29-1 to TRBJ2-7, with 9 bases lining up with TRBD1. The CDR3 contains 15 residues. J was trimmed by 2 bases and V by 1 base; bases with no gene match: 6. CDR1 and CDR2 (germline): SQVTM, ANQGSEA. The CDR3 region has the DNA TGCAGCGTTGAAGTAGGGGACAGGGCCACCTACGAGCAGTACTTC. Translation gives CSVEVGDRATYEQYF.

This clonotype was picked up many times. The CDR3 DNA is TGTGCCAGCAGTAGCCGGGACAGCAACTATGGCTACACCTTC. Translating gives CASSSRDSNYGYTF. This chain joins TRBV27 and TRBJ1-2; 7 bases are a match to TRBD1. V lost 5 bases, J lost 2 bases, and 5 bases stayed unmatched. The CDR3 runs to 14 residues. The germline V gene encodes CDR1 MNHEY and CDR2 SMNVEV (reference sequence).

This clonotype was seen many times. The chain carries TRBV7-8 and TRBJ2-1, with 10 positions matching TRBD2. Per germline, CDR1 SGHVS and CDR2 FQNEAQ. The CDR3 has 15 amino acids. The ends lost 5 bases at V and 3 bases at J; junction bases unmatched: 4. DNA for the CDR3: TGTGCCAGCAGCACCCAGCGGGGGGGCTACAATGAGCAGTTCTTC. Protein sequence: CASSTQRGGYNEQFF. Full variable domain (missing parts from reference TRBV7-8 and TRBJ2-1): GAGVSQSPRYKVAKRGQDVALRCDPISGHVSLFWYQQALGQGPEFLTYFQNEAQLDKSGLPSDRFFAERPEGSVSTLKIQRTQQEDSAVYLCASSTQRGGYNEQFFGPGTRLTVL.

This clonotype showed up many times. The rearrangement links TRBV5-5 to TRBJ2-7; 9 bases map to TRBD2. The J segment lost 1 base and the V segment lost 1 base, leaving 3 bases of the junction unmatched. Germline CDR1 SGHKS, CDR2 YYEKEE (reference sequence). The CDR3 covers 15 residues. CDR3 nucleotides: TGTGCCAGCAGCTTGACAGGACTAGCGTCCTACGAGCAGTACTTC. It translates to CASSLTGLASYEQYF. The full variable domain, in which reference TRBV5-5 and TRBJ2-7 provide the parts outside the CDR3, is DAGVTQSPTHLIKTRGQQVTLRCSPISGHKSVSWYQQVLGQGPQFIFQYYEKEERGRGNFPDRFSARQFPNYSSELNVNALLLGDSALYLCASSLTGLASYEQYFGPGTRLTVT.

This clonotype was counted ten times or more. The rearrangement uses TRBV28 and TRBJ2-1; 8 nucleotides align to TRBD2. Germline assignment: CDR1 MDHEN and CDR2 SYDVKM. This CDR3 contains 16 residues. J was trimmed by 6 bases and V by 3 bases; bases with no gene match: 10. The CDR3 sequence: CASSLILAGGTNEQFF. CDR3 DNA: TGTGCCAGCAGTTTGATTCTGGCGGGAGGAACCAATGAGCAGTTCTTC.